Listed below are T cell receptor beta chains from one sample, sequenced in a study of persistence of HIV-infected CD4 T cells. No antigen has been identified for these receptors. Data came from immunoSEQ multiplex PCR; TCRdb stores just in-frame clones and leaves some out. The table shows roughly 28,000 clones, with 78% occurring only once. The sequences come from CD4+ T cells sorted from PBMCs after 18-hour stimulation, collected from a patient who received antiretroviral therapy. Source of these receptors: an adult woman with HIV who was CMV-seropositive. The CDR3 runs from the conserved cysteine through the conserved F or W. Fields, in order: D gene, J gene, V gene, clone size, CDR3 DNA, CDR3 protein. D genes are given only for firm matches. The size field is filled for only some rows; it gives once, few, many or a size class.

NA,TRBJ1-1,TRBV7-9,few,TGTGCCATCTTCCCGGAGGCGAACACTGAAGCTTTCTTT,CAIFPEANTEAFF
NA,TRBJ1-1,TRBV9,few,TGTGCCAGCAGCGTAGGTTCTCTGGGGAACACTGAAGCTTTCTTT,CASSVGSLGNTEAFF
TRBD1,TRBJ1-1,TRBV19,NA,TGTGCCAGTAGTACCCAGGGACAGGGCCTGAACACTGAAGCTTTCTTT,CASSTQGQGLNTEAFF
TRBD1,TRBJ2-2,TRBV10-3,NA,TGTGCCATCTCGGGACAGGGGAAGTCCGGGGAGCTGTTTTTT,CAISGQGKSGELFF
NA,TRBJ2-2,TRBV7-3,NA,TGTGCCAGCAGCTTAACTCCGGGTGGGGATCAGGGGAACACCGGGGAGCTGTTTTTT,CASSLTPGGDQGNTGELFF
TRBD1,TRBJ2-1,TRBV4-1,NA,TGCGCCAGCAGCCAGATACCGGGACAGGGCTACTATGAGCAGTTCTTC,CASSQIPGQGYYEQFF
NA,TRBJ1-4,TRBV7-6,NA,TGTGCCAGCAGCCCAAGGACAGATTTTAATGAAAAACTGTTTTTT,CASSPRTDFNEKLFF
NA,TRBJ1-2,TRBV4-1,NA,TGCGCCAGCAGCTATTCGTTATCTGGGAGTAACTATGGCTACACCTTC,CASSYSLSGSNYGYTF
NA,TRBJ2-2,TRBV19,NA,TGTGCCAGTAGTGTCCTCCAGGGTGGGGGGAACACCGGGGAGCTGTTTTTT,CASSVLQGGGNTGELFF
TRBD1,TRBJ1-2,TRBV19,NA,TGTGCCAGTAGTAGCTCCGGGACAGAGACTAACTATGGCTACACCTTC,CASSSSGTETNYGYTF
TRBD2,TRBJ2-5,TRBV5-4,NA,TGTGCCAGCAGCCTAGCGGGGGCGGTGGAGACCCAGTACTTC,CASSLAGAVETQYF
NA,TRBJ1-1,TRBV28,NA,TGTGCCAGCAGTTCATCGCTCGTCACTGAAGCTTTCTTT,CASSSSLVTEAFF
NA,TRBJ2-7,TRBV5-1,NA,TGCGCCAGCAGCCGCGAGGCAGCATCCTACGAGCAGTACTTC,CASSREAASYEQYF
NA,TRBJ1-1,TRBV6-5,NA,TGTGCCAGCAGGAGGGGGGACACTGAAGCTTTCTTT,CASRRGDTEAFF
NA,TRBJ2-1,TRBV7-2,NA,TGTGCCAGCAGCTTAGACGGGGTAGATGAGCAGTTCTTC,CASSLDGVDEQFF
NA,TRBJ2-5,TRBV3-1/TRBV3-2,NA,TGTGCCAGCAGCCAGAACCCGGGGGTCGGAGAGACCCAGTACTTC,CASSQNPGVGETQYF